This T cell receptor (beta chain) came from a study of read filtering for tumor transcriptome and immune sequencing. From approximately 400 ng of RNA, a library with molecular barcoded alpha/delta and beta/gamma adaptors was made. TCRdb ran MiXCR on the reads and lists one entry per CDR3 protein. The table lists around 130,000 distinct CDR3 sequences, 10% to 15% of them singletons. Details on this clonotype: A much larger clone is a single base away; this may be a read error.

Germline V CDR1 and CDR2: KGHSH, LQKENI. This CDR3 is built from 13 residues. Sequenced sample: a population of CD138-negative cells sorted from bone marrow. The TCR sequence derives from a donor at least 40 years old with multiple myeloma. The chain carries TRBV18 and TRBJ1-1; D remains unclear. In nucleotides, the CDR3 is TGTGCCAGCCCACCAGTGGGAGACACTGAAGCTTTCTTT. This gives the protein CASPPVGDTEAFF. Filled out from reference TRBV18 and TRBJ1-1, the complete variable domain reads NAGVMQNPRHLVRRRGQEARLRCSPMKGHSHVYWYRQLPEEGLKFMVYLQKENIIDESGMPKERFSAEFPKEGPSILRIQQVVRGDSAAYFCASPPVGDTEAFFGQGTRLTVV.